This paragraph covers one T cell receptor beta chain sequence. Its specificity is not known. The repertoire was sequenced with immunoSEQ multiplex PCR; TCRdb's copy has only in-frame clones and lacks some. The data show some 100,000 clones, approximately 92% seen once. From germline, CDR1 is SNHLY and CDR2 FYNNEI. The CDR3 is 15 residues long. Trimming cost V 6 bases and J 0 bases, with 9 bases left between them. These data are taken from a study of siplizumab effects on memory and regulatory T cells. Findings and limits, study-wide: Unstimulated subsets were the mapping target of only a minor fraction of alloreactive clones.

The chain recombines TRBV2 with TRBJ1-6, with D hard to call. The TCR originated in a human donor in good health. Sample: CD4+ T cells sorted from blood. CDR3 protein: CASSLVSSYNSPLHF. CDR3 nucleotide sequence: TGTGCCAGCAGCCTGGTGAGCTCCTATAATTCACCCCTCCACTTT.